This TCR beta chain was sequenced during a study of regulatory T cells in long-lasting Graves disease. About the research overall: Graves' disease counted as persistent after over 5 years of antithyroid drugs with positive TSH receptor antibodies. Notes on the study in general: With approximately 2,800 shared public clonotypes, persistent patients exceeded new patients, who shared approximately 880.

Indicated time point: persistent/refractory GD, antithyroid drugs over 5 years with positive TRAb. The TCR library was made from RNA that had been extracted from PBMCs in TRIzol. The authors drew 7.5 to 10 milliliters of peripheral blood into EDTA tubes. The germline V gene has CDR1 WNHNN and CDR2 SYGVQD (reference sequence). The CDR3 has 12 amino acids. The ends were cut back, 8 bases at V and 7 bases at J, with 11 bases in the middle. As to this clonotype: Its matching antigen is unknown.

iRepertoire HTBI primers and Arm-PCR of CDR3 regions built TCR beta libraries. TCRdb called the multiplex PCR reads again in MiXCR, with one record for every CDR3 protein. The data show fewer than 400,000 distinct CDR3 sequences, around 21% seen once. The TCR comes from a female donor with Graves disease. The genes are TRBV10-1 and TRBJ2-2; D is perhaps TRBD2 (6 bases). The starting material was peripheral blood mononuclear cells (PBMCs), obtained when the disease was refractory, from a patient treated with antithyroid drugs. CDR3 amino acids: CASSGDVGELFF. CDR3 bases: TGCGCCAGCTCGGGGGACGTCGGGGAGCTGTTTTTT.